These 21 T cell receptor beta chains share one sample of origin, sequenced in a study of CD8+ T cells in alopecia areata. The treatment is: oral pan-JAK inhibitor, 5-10 mg twice daily. RNA, once extracted, was reverse transcribed into cDNA for use as the sequencing template. Clones were sequenced by immunoSEQ multiplex PCR, and TCRdb holds only the in-frame ones, with some missing. The repertoire holds approximately 110,000 clones, with roughly three fifths as singletons. The input for sequencing was CD8+ T cells sorted from blood, taken at week 24, from a patient treated with tofacitinib. These receptors were collected from a human donor with alopecia areata.

The V and J genes are TRBV5-6 and TRBJ2-4; no firm D call. Germline lookup yields CDR1 SGHDT and CDR2 YYEEEE. CDR3 length: 13 residues. V lost 4 bases to trimming and J lost 7 bases, with 12 bases between them. This CDR3 is CASSPTSSNIQYF. DNA of the CDR3: TGTGCCAGCAGCCCAACCTCTAGTAACATTCAGTACTTC. Filled out from reference TRBV5-6 and TRBJ2-4, the complete variable domain reads DAGVTQSPTHLIKTRGQQVTLRCSPKSGHDTVSWYQQALGQGPQFIFQYYEEEERQRGNFPDRFSGHQFPNYSSELNVNALLLGDSALYLCASSPTSSNIQYFGAGTRLSVL.

This clone was found a few times. This sequence joins TRBV30 and TRBJ2-3; the match to TRBD2 covers 8 bases. In germline, CDR1 is GTSNPN, CDR2 SVGIG (reference sequence). This CDR3 is built from 13 residues. The V gene end was trimmed by 0 bases and the J gene end by 11 bases; junction bases not matched to a gene: 7. The CDR3 spells CAWSVGGGSGQYF. The DNA for the CDR3 is TGTGCCTGGAGTGTAGGCGGGGGGAGCGGGCAGTATTTT.

This clone was counted between two and nine times. The rearrangement links TRBV10-3 to TRBJ2-7; 9 bases agree with TRBD1. The CDR3 loop spans 14 amino acids. V dropped 6 bases and J dropped 5; count of bases not matched to a gene: 8. CDR1 is ENHRY and CDR2 is SYGVKD in the germline V gene. CDR3 nucleotides: TGTGCCATCAGGGCCGGGACAGGGTTCGACGAGCAGTACTTC. Translation gives CAIRAGTGFDEQYF.

This chain links TRBV2 with TRBJ2-7; perhaps TRBD2 as D (6 bases). The germline V and J ends were trimmed by 2 bases and 2 bases, with 10 bases remaining between them. Germline CDR1 and CDR2: SNHLY and FYNNEI. The CDR3 has 14 amino acids. As DNA, the CDR3 is TGTGCCAGCAGTGAATATCGCGGGGCCTACGAGCAGTACTTC. It encodes CASSEYRGAYEQYF.

The rearrangement joins TRBV4-2 to TRBJ2-7; 8 bases agree with TRBD2. With 3 bases clipped from V and 7 bases from J, the junction kept 11 bases outside the gene matches. This CDR3 contains 15 residues. Germline loops: CDR1 LGHNA, CDR2 YNFKEQ. The CDR3 DNA reads as TGTGCCAGCAGCCAGGGGGCTAGCGGGTCCATTGAGCAGTACTTC. Translated: CASSQGASGSIEQYF.

CDR3 in DNA: TGTGCCAGCAGCGCTGTCGGCAAGCGGCACTACAATGAGCAGTTCTTC. Translated: CASSAVGKRHYNEQFF. The chain recombines TRBV2 with TRBJ2-1; tentatively, D is TRBD2 (5 bases). The germline V gene encodes CDR1 SNHLY and CDR2 FYNNEI. Trimming left V 6 bases short and J 3 bases short, with 18 bases between. This CDR3 region has 16 residues.

This rearrangement joins TRBV9 to TRBJ1-2; possible D gene TRBD1, 6 bases. Germline lookup yields CDR1 SGDLS and CDR2 YYNGEE. This CDR3 is built from 12 residues. Trimming took off 4 bases at V and 7 bases at J, with 11 bases between the two ends. CDR3 sequence reads: CASSIQGSGYTF. CDR3 nucleotides: TGTGCCAGCAGCATACAGGGATCTGGCTACACCTTC.

This clone has more than one count but fewer than ten. The rearrangement joins TRBV20-1 to TRBJ2-3, with D possibly TRBD2 on 5 matching bases. This CDR3 spans 10 amino acids. V lost 7 bases and J 3 bases, leaving 5 bases between the germline ends. Germline CDR1 is DFQATT and CDR2 is SNEGSKA (reference sequence). The chain's CDR3 is CSGETDTQYF. DNA for the CDR3: TGCAGTGGGGAGACAGATACGCAGTATTTT.

V is TRBV10-2 and J is TRBJ2-3; possibly TRBD2 for D (5 bases). Germline CDR1 and CDR2: WSHSY and SAAADI. V was pared by 8 bases and J by 0 bases, with 12 bases between. The CDR3 has 14 residues. CDR3 DNA sequence: TGCGCCAGCGTGGAGGTTGCTAGCACAGATACGCAGTATTTT. This translates into CASVEVASTDTQYF.

This clone is categorized as medium-sized. The gene calls are TRBV27 and TRBJ2-2; 8 nucleotides agree with TRBD1. Germline values: CDR1 MNHEY, CDR2 SMNVEV (reference sequence). The length of the CDR3 is 17 residues. Trimming removed 3 bases from V and 3 bases from J; junction bases left unmatched: 9. This CDR3 reads CASSFSSDRGHTGELFF. The CDR3, as DNA: TGTGCCAGCAGTTTTTCCTCTGACAGGGGACACACCGGGGAGCTGTTTTTT.

This clone was counted a single time. V is TRBV30 and J is TRBJ2-7; D uncertain. The V and J ends lost 3 bases and 0 bases respectively, with 12 bases between them. The CDR3 length is 14 residues. Germline V gene lookup returns CDR1 GTSNPN and CDR2 SVGIG (reference sequence). The CDR3 spells CAWRPWRSSYEQYF. CDR3 DNA: TGTGCCTGGAGACCCTGGCGGAGCTCCTACGAGCAGTACTTC.

The gene calls are TRBV29-1 and TRBJ2-7, with D possibly being TRBD1 or TRBD2 (5 bases each). V was trimmed by 0 bases and J by 3 bases, leaving 12 bases between them. The germline gives CDR1 SQVTM, CDR2 ANQGSEA. CDR3 length: 14 residues. The CDR3 DNA reads TGCAGCGTTGAAGATCTAACAGGAGGCTACGAGCAGTACTTC. Its translation: CSVEDLTGGYEQYF.

This sequence joins TRBV7-3 and TRBJ1-1; D is ambiguous. The CDR3 is 14 amino acids. Germline V gene data show CDR1 as SGHTA and CDR2 as FQGTGA. V gave up 2 bases and J gave up 1 base, with 8 bases separating them. The CDR3 sequence is CASSLSGRNTEAFF. The DNA for the CDR3 is TGTGCCAGCAGCTTATCCGGGAGGAACACTGAAGCTTTCTTT.

The rearrangement uses TRBV2 and TRBJ2-1; possibly TRBD1 for D (5 bases). Germline values: CDR1 SNHLY, CDR2 FYNNEI. V lost 5 bases and J lost 6, with 8 bases in between. The CDR3 extends over 12 amino acids. For the CDR3, the DNA is TGTGCCAGCAGTCCCGACAGCAATGAGCAGTTCTTC. Amino acid sequence: CASSPDSNEQFF.

This chain joins TRBV5-4 and TRBJ2-7, with TRBD2 matching 12 bases. This CDR3 has 15 residues. CDR1 SGHNT and CDR2 YYREEE come from the germline V gene (reference sequence). The V segment lost 5 bases and the J segment 4 bases; nucleotides outside the gene matches: 7. Here the CDR3 DNA reads TGTGCCAGCAGTTTGACTAGCGGGGGATTTTACGAGCAGTACTTC. This encodes CASSLTSGGFYEQYF.

The chain employs TRBV29-1 and TRBJ2-2; no clear D. Germline V gene sequence: CDR1 SQVTM, CDR2 ANQGSEA. The CDR3 contains 12 residues. V was shortened by 3 bases and J by 8 bases, with 10 bases between the two germline ends. The CDR3 sequence: CSVDEFGGELFF. CDR3 sequence (DNA): TGCAGCGTTGACGAGTTTGGGGGGGAGCTGTTTTTT.

The chain carries TRBV13 and TRBJ2-7, with D unclear. In germline, CDR1 is PRHDT, CDR2 FYEKMQ (reference sequence). The CDR3 is 12 amino acids. Trimming pared 2 bases from V and 6 bases from J, leaving 8 bases between. As DNA, the CDR3 is TGTGCCAGCAGCTTAAAACCCCTCGAGCAGTACTTC. It encodes CASSLKPLEQYF. Variable domain in full (rest from reference TRBV13 and TRBJ2-7): AAGVIQSPRHLIKEKRETATLKCYPIPRHDTVYWYQQGPGQDPQFLISFYEKMQSDKGSIPDRFSAQQFSDYHSELNMSSLELGDSALYFCASSLKPLEQYFGPGTRLTVT.

The J gene is TRBJ1-5, the V gene TRBV30; unclear D gene. Germline CDR1 reads GTSNPN; CDR2 reads SVGIG (reference sequence). Trimming pared 2 bases from V and 3 bases from J, leaving 8 bases between. The CDR3 is made up of 13 amino acids. The DNA for the CDR3 is TGTGCCTGGAGTACTGTTAACAATCAGCCCCAGCATTTT. Protein sequence: CAWSTVNNQPQHF. The full variable domain, completed using reference TRBV30 and TRBJ1-5, is SQTIHQWPATLVQPVGSPLSLECTVEGTSNPNLYWYRQAAGRGLQLLFYSVGIGQISSEVPQNLSASRPQDRQFILSSKKLLLSDSGFYLCAWSTVNNQPQHFGDGTRLSIL.

The chain has TRBV5-4 and TRBJ1-1, with TRBD1 matching 9 bases. The CDR3 sequence is 14 residues long. In germline, CDR1 is SGHNT, CDR2 YYREEE (reference sequence). The junction had 6 bases not matched to a gene; V was cut back by 3 bases and J by 6 bases. The DNA of the CDR3 is TGTGCCAGCAGCTCCGGGACAGGGTTTGCTGAAGCTTTCTTT. Its protein product is CASSSGTGFAEAFF.

A few counts support this clone. The genes are TRBV29-1 and TRBJ2-6; D may be TRBD1 (5 bases). The germline CDR1 and CDR2 sequences are SQVTM and ANQGSEA. This CDR3 comprises 15 residues. The ends were cut back, 6 bases at V and 0 bases at J, with 12 bases in the middle. In DNA form, the CDR3 reads TGCAGCGTAAATGGGCAGGGCTCTGGGGCCAACGTCCTGACTTTC. The encoded protein is CSVNGQGSGANVLTF.

The CDR3 loop is CASSGRGTDTQYF. Written as DNA, the CDR3 is TGTGCCAGCAGCGGACGGGGGACAGATACGCAGTATTTT. The rearrangement uses TRBV9 and TRBJ2-3; a possible D gene is TRBD2 (6 bases). The germline V and J ends were trimmed by 3 bases and 3 bases, with 8 bases remaining between them. This CDR3 is built from 13 residues. Germline CDR1 SGDLS, CDR2 YYNGEE.